The source of this TCR beta chain is a study of T cell repertoires in cytomegalovirus infection. Study-wide background: Recently described HLA-C-restricted plus well-studied HLA-B-restricted CMV epitopes were used. Matching HLA type and CMV infection were both indicated by public TCR beta signatures.

To note about this clonotype: Its antigen is unidentified.

TCRdb independently ran MiXCR on the reads; one entry per CDR3 protein. Here the sample spans some 940,000 distinct CDR3 sequences, less than 35% being singletons. The trim removed 3 bases at V and 2 bases at J, leaving 3 bases unmatched. Germline assignment: CDR1 LNHNV and CDR2 YYDKDF (reference sequence). This CDR3 comprises 15 residues. Study findings and constraints: Dominating the ex vivo response were HLA-C-restricted CMV-specific TCR beta clonotypes.

The sequencing here drew on cultured CD8+ T cells from PBMCs, taken from culture after CMV antigen stimulation. The receptor's source is a human donor in good health (CMV status not recorded). Some clones in this sample may be carry-over from other donors' samples. The chain carries TRBV15 and TRBJ2-2, with 7 bases lining up with TRBD1. CDR3 sequence (DNA): TGTGCCACCAGCAGCAGGGACAGAAACACCGGGGAGCTGTTTTTT. Its translation: CATSSRDRNTGELFF. Combining the CDR3 with reference TRBV15 and TRBJ2-2 gives the whole variable domain DAMVIQNPRYQVTQFGKPVTLSCSQTLNHNVMYWYQQKSSQAPKLLFHYYDKDFNNEADTPDNFQSRRPNTSFCFLDIRSPGLGDTAMYLCATSSRDRNTGELFFGEGSRLTVL.